Presented here are 5 T cell receptor beta chains from one specimen sequenced in a study of shared clonotypes between healthy human individuals. The table came from immunoSEQ multiplex PCR; TCRdb's copy has only in-frame clones and leaves some out. The sample holds approximately 500,000 clones, less than 96% seen once. Sequences were obtained from naive CD4+ T cells sorted from blood. Described subset: CD45RA+ positively selected. The source is a woman aged 25 to 39 in good health.

The chain has TRBV2 and TRBJ2-5; the D is unclear. With 10 bases removed from V and 0 bases from J, the gap between germline ends came to 12 bases. Germline-derived CDR1 and CDR2 are SNHLY and FYNNEI. The CDR3 totals 13 residues. The CDR3 DNA follows: TGTGCCATGAGTCTGGATAACCAAGAGACCCAGTACTTC. Translated: CAMSLDNQETQYF.

This chain uses TRBV19 with TRBJ2-3, with 10 bases lining up with TRBD1. Germline CDR1 LNHDA, CDR2 SQIVND (reference sequence). The CDR3 has 11 amino acids. The trim removed 6 bases at V and 11 bases at J, leaving 2 bases unmatched. The chain's CDR3 is CASRTGGEQYF. For the CDR3, the DNA is TGTGCCAGTAGGACAGGGGGCGAGCAGTATTTT.

The rearrangement links TRBV6-1 to TRBJ1-2; D call uncertain. CDR1 is MNHNS, CDR2 SASEGT, per germline. Trimming left V 7 bases short and J 3 bases short, with 15 bases between. The CDR3 totals 14 residues. The CDR3 sequence: CASTLLQADYGYTF. The CDR3 DNA reads as TGTGCCAGCACCCTTCTCCAGGCGGACTATGGCTACACCTTC.

The rearrangement joins TRBV18 to TRBJ2-3, with D hard to call. Germline CDR1 and CDR2: KGHSH and LQKENI. Trimming pared 0 bases from V and 1 base from J, leaving 11 bases between. This CDR3 has 16 amino acids. The CDR3 loop is CASSPPWGPGTDTQYF. The CDR3 nucleotides are TGTGCCAGCTCACCACCGTGGGGTCCAGGCACAGATACGCAGTATTTT.

This rearrangement joins TRBV15 to TRBJ1-1, with 8 nucleotides matching TRBD1. Germline V gene data show CDR1 as LNHNV and CDR2 as YYDKDF (reference sequence). The ends lost 3 bases at V and 8 bases at J; junction bases unmatched: 5. The CDR3 extends over 13 amino acids. CDR3 sequence: CATSSHYRGEAFF. The CDR3, as DNA: TGTGCCACCAGCAGCCACTACAGGGGGGAAGCTTTCTTT.